The clone carrying this T cell receptor (beta chain) was recorded at least ten times. The antigen is undetermined. The record originates from a study of T cells in Graves' hyperthyroidism and ophthalmopathy. Study-wide context: Peripheral blood was collected at initial diagnosis, before any treatment. Study observations and caveats: Among clonotypes expanded in thyroid above 0.001, most were also found in blood. The authors' 13 V-J model separated ophthalmopathy from stable hyperthyroidism. The model foresaw ophthalmopathy a median about 6.5 months prior to onset.

Germline V gives CDR1 SEHNR, CDR2 FQNEAQ (reference sequence). J was trimmed by 5 bases and V by 8 bases; bases with no gene match: 6. The CDR3 length is 14 residues. Authors of the study amplified TCR beta CDR3 regions from RNA transcripts. The TCR CDR3 was amplified in a first-round RT-PCR using the HTBI primer set. TCRdb used MiXCR to reprocess the multiplex PCR reads, holding one entry per CDR3 protein. The sample has about 590,000 distinct CDR3 sequences, 13% to 15% seen once; the top ten hold approximately 6.4%. The sequence was obtained from a woman aged 18-29 years with Graves' ophthalmopathy. The sample was blood. This chain joins TRBV7-9 and TRBJ2-3; 11 bases are a match to TRBD1. The DNA of the CDR3 is TGTGCCAGCCGCTGGACAGGGGGCGTAGATACGCAGTATTTT. Its protein product is CASRWTGGVDTQYF. Filled out from reference TRBV7-9 and TRBJ2-3, the complete variable domain reads DTGVSQNPRHKITKRGQNVTFRCDPISEHNRLYWYRQTLGQGPEFLTYFQNEAQLEKSRLLSDRFSAERPKGSFSTLEIQRTEQGDSAMYLCASRWTGGVDTQYFGPGTRLTVL.